One sample yielded the 18 T cell receptor beta chains listed below, sequenced in a study of blood T cell repertoires in COVID-19. Method: immunoSEQ multiplex PCR; TCRdb's copy keeps in-frame clones and lacks some. The table records about 250,000 clones, around 88% of them present only once. Sequenced material: peripheral blood. These TCRs come from a woman aged 25 to 45 with COVID-19, enrolled during active disease.

V gene TRBV5-8 combines with J gene TRBJ1-2, with D possibly matching TRBD1 (5 bases). Trimming pared 1 base from V and 4 bases from J, leaving 5 bases between. The CDR3 runs 12 residues. Per the germline V gene, CDR1 is SGHTS and CDR2 is YDEGEE. The CDR3 DNA reads as TGTGCCAGCAGCTTGAGGGGCTATGGCTACACCTTC. Protein: CASSLRGYGYTF.

Comments on this clone: This CDR3 is also generated by other DNA sequences in the sample. The chain employs TRBV11-2 and TRBJ1-2, with 7 bases aligning to TRBD1. The CDR3 totals 12 residues. CDR1 SGHAT and CDR2 FQNNGV come from the germline V gene. Losses at the gene ends were 1 base for V and 7 bases for J; bases not matched to a gene: 0. CDR3 bases: TGTGCCAGCAGCTTAGGACAGGGTGGCTACACCTTC. This sequence encodes CASSLGQGGYTF. The full variable domain, its missing parts supplied by reference TRBV11-2 and TRBJ1-2, is EAGVAQSPRYKIIEKRQSVAFWCNPISGHATLYWYQQILGQGPKLLIQFQNNGVVDDSQLPKDRFSAERLKGVDSTLKIQPAKLEDSAVYLCASSLGQGGYTFGSGTRLTVV.

The V and J genes are TRBV3-1 (or the pseudogene TRBV3-2) and TRBJ2-1, with 9 nucleotides matching TRBD2. Per the germline V gene, CDR1 is LGHDT and CDR2 is YNNKEL (reference sequence). V lost 5 bases to trimming and J lost 6 bases; unmatched junction nucleotides: 11. This CDR3 has 16 residues. The chain's CDR3 is CASSSRGRGGFNEQFF. As DNA, the CDR3 is TGTGCCAGCAGCTCCCGAGGGCGGGGGGGCTTCAATGAGCAGTTCTTC.

The chain employs TRBV14 and TRBJ2-2; D unresolved. The V gene's germline CDR1 is SGHDN and CDR2 FVKESK. The CDR3 has 14 residues. Trimming cost V 5 bases and J 0 bases, with 7 bases left between them. The CDR3 region has the DNA TGTGCCAGCAGCAAATCCGCGAACACCGGGGAGCTGTTTTTT. Protein: CASSKSANTGELFF.

The chain is built from TRBV19 and TRBJ2-3; 10 bases map to TRBD2. The germline V gene encodes CDR1 LNHDA and CDR2 SQIVND (reference sequence). This CDR3 spans 16 amino acids. The V and J ends lost 6 bases and 1 base, in that order; junction bases with no gene match: 7. CDR3 coding DNA: TGTGCCAGTAGCTTCTCAGGACTAGCGGGCACAGATACGCAGTATTTT. It is translated as CASSFSGLAGTDTQYF.

V and J are TRBV18 and TRBJ1-6; 10 nucleotides match TRBD1. There are 15 residues in the CDR3. CDR1 is KGHSH, CDR2 LQKENI, per germline. With 6 bases clipped from V and 6 bases from J, the junction kept 5 bases outside the gene matches. Written as DNA, the CDR3 is TGTGCCAGCTCCGAGGGGACAGGGGTTAATTCACCCCTCCACTTT. Its protein product is CASSEGTGVNSPLHF.

The chain employs TRBV6-1 and TRBJ1-5; TRBD1 might be the D (6 bases). The CDR3 sequence is 15 residues long. Germline V gives CDR1 MNHNS, CDR2 SASEGT. The V end was cut by 2 bases, the J end by 3 bases, with 11 bases between. CDR3: CASSEFGGNNQPQHF. The CDR3 DNA reads TGTGCCAGCAGTGAATTTGGGGGCAACAATCAGCCCCAGCATTTT.

This sequence joins TRBV6-5 and TRBJ1-6, with D maybe TRBD1 (5 bases). V lost 2 bases and J 7 bases, leaving 15 bases between the germline ends. The germline V gene encodes CDR1 MNHEY and CDR2 SVGAGI. The CDR3 spans 16 residues. The CDR3 spells CASSYGGGVSNSPLHF. As DNA, the CDR3 is TGTGCCAGCAGTTACGGTGGGGGGGTGTCAAATTCACCCCTCCACTTT.

This clone appeared once. J is TRBJ1-1 and V is TRBV2; maybe TRBD1 (6 bases). With 6 bases removed from V and 6 bases from J, the gap between germline ends came to 20 bases. The CDR3 runs 15 residues. Germline CDR1 SNHLY, CDR2 FYNNEI. The CDR3 DNA sequence: TGTGCCAGCAGGGTCAAACAGGGCTGGTCCGCTGAAGCTTTCTTT. It is translated as CASRVKQGWSAEAFF. The whole variable domain, remainder taken from reference TRBV2 and TRBJ1-1, is EPEVTQTPSHQVTQMGQEVILRCVPISNHLYFYWYRQILGQKVEFLVSFYNNEISEKSEIFDDQFSVERPDGSNFTLKIRSTKLEDSAMYFCASRVKQGWSAEAFFGQGTRLTVV.

The rearrangement joins TRBV7-9 to TRBJ1-2; D might be TRBD1 (6 bases). This CDR3 is 17 amino acids long. The V gene's germline CDR1 is SEHNR and CDR2 FQNEAQ (reference sequence). V was pared by 0 bases and J by 5 bases, with 19 bases between. The CDR3 is CASSLAHGTGRGYGYTF. The DNA for the CDR3 is TGTGCCAGCAGCTTAGCGCATGGTACAGGGAGGGGGTATGGCTACACCTTC.

This chain uses TRBV7-9 with TRBJ2-3; D gene ambiguous. The CDR3 covers 12 residues. CDR1 and CDR2 (germline): SEHNR, FQNEAQ (reference sequence). V was cut by 7 bases and J by 5 bases, with 10 bases left in between. The CDR3 coding sequence is TGTGCCAGCACCGTACTCGTAGATACGCAGTATTTT. Translated, it gives CASTVLVDTQYF.

The CDR3 DNA reads as TGTGCCAGCAGCTCTCTCCCCCGCCAAGGGGGAACCAACACCGGGGAGCTGTTTTTT. Its protein product is CASSSLPRQGGTNTGELFF. The chain uses TRBV7-9 and TRBJ2-2; TRBD1 might be the D (6 bases). CDR3 length: 19 amino acids. Germline CDR1 SEHNR, CDR2 FQNEAQ (reference sequence). V was trimmed by 4 bases and J by 2 bases, leaving 23 bases between them.

V usage is TRBV29-1 and J usage is TRBJ2-2; 11 nucleotides match TRBD2. This CDR3 comprises 15 residues. V lost 4 bases and J lost 6; bases outside the gene matches: 7. The germline V gene encodes CDR1 SQVTM and CDR2 ANQGSEA. The CDR3 sequence: CSVGLRLAGPGELFF. CDR3 bases: TGCAGCGTTGGTTTGAGACTAGCGGGACCCGGGGAGCTGTTTTTT.

The chain recombines TRBV6-5 with TRBJ2-2; no firm D call. The CDR3 length is 16 residues. CDR1 is MNHEY, CDR2 SVGAGI, per germline. Trimming pared 0 bases from V and 7 bases from J, leaving 15 bases between. The CDR3: CASSYSKLVGGGELFF. DNA for the CDR3: TGTGCCAGCAGTTACTCGAAGCTAGTAGGTGGCGGGGAGCTGTTTTTT.

The chain joins TRBV4-2 to TRBJ2-5, with TRBD2 identical over 11 bases. The CDR3 sequence is 18 residues long. CDR1 and CDR2 from the germline V gene are LGHNA and YNFKEQ. The V and J ends lost 0 bases and 3 bases, in that order; junction bases with no gene match: 9. The chain's CDR3 is CASSQDWLAGGFEETQYF. The CDR3, as DNA: TGTGCCAGCAGCCAAGATTGGCTAGCGGGGGGATTTGAAGAGACCCAGTACTTC.

The V call is TRBV23-1, the J call TRBJ1-1; possible D gene TRBD1, 5 bases. TRBV23-1 is sorted into the ORF group, with uncertain function. V lost 2 bases and J 2 bases, leaving 6 bases between the germline ends. The CDR3 length is 13 residues. In nucleotides, the CDR3 is TGCGCCAGCAGTCAAGACAGAAACACTGAAGCTTTCTTT. It encodes CASSQDRNTEAFF.

This sequence joins TRBV7-2 and TRBJ1-2; no firm D call. The germline V gene has CDR1 SGHTA and CDR2 FQGNSA. The CDR3 sequence is 17 residues long. V was trimmed by 0 bases and J by 0 bases, leaving 14 bases between them. CDR3 amino acids: CASSLAGSGNANYGYTF. The CDR3 DNA reads as TGTGCCAGCAGCTTAGCGGGGAGTGGTAATGCTAACTATGGCTACACCTTC.

This clone turned up a few times. The chain recombines TRBV27 with TRBJ2-1, with D perhaps TRBD1 (5 bases). The CDR3 has 15 amino acids. V dropped 1 base and J dropped 6 bases, with 13 bases sitting between them. Looked up from germline, CDR1 is MNHEY and CDR2 is SMNVEV (reference sequence). The CDR3 loop reads CASSLYSAGPNEQFF. CDR3 DNA: TGTGCCAGCAGTTTATACTCGGCAGGGCCCAATGAGCAGTTCTTC.